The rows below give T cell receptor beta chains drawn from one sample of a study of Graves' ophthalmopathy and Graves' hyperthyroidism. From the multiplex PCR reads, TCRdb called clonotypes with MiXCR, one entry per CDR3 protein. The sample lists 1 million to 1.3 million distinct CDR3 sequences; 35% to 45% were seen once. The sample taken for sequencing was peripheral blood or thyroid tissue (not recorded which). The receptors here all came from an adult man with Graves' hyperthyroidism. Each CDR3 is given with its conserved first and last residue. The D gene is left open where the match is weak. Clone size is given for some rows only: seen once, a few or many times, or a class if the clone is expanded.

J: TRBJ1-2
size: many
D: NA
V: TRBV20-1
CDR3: CSARDTGRGKAGYTF
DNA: TGCAGTGCTAGAGATACTGGCAGGGGAAAGGCTGGCTACACCTTC

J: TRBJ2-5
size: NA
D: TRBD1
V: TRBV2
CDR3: CASSVGTGRGTQYF
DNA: TGTGCCAGCAGCGTAGGGACAGGGAGGGGGACCCAGTACTTC

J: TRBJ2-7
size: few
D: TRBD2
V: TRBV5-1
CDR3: CASSVSGRGNEQYF
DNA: TGCGCCAGCAGCGTCAGCGGGAGGGGAAACGAGCAGTACTTC

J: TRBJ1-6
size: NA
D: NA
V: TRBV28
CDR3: CASSLLGGTVDSPLHF
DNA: TGTGCCAGCAGTTTATTAGGTGGGACGGTCGATTCACCCCTCCACTTT

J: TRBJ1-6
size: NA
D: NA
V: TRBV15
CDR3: CATSREAF
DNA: TGTGCCACCAGCAGAGAGGCGTTT

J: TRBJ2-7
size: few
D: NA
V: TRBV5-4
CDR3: CASSLPQTGSEQYF
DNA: TGTGCCAGCAGCCTCCCCCAAACAGGATCCGAGCAGTACTTC

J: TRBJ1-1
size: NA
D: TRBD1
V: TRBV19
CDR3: CATAGETGGLNTEAFF
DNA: TGTGCCACCGCCGGGGAGACAGGGGGCTTGAACACTGAAGCTTTCTTT

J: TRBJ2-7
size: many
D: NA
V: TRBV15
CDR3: CATSRDRAYEGAYEQYF
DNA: TGTGCCACCAGCAGAGATCGGGCGTACGAGGGGGCCTACGAGCAGTACTTC

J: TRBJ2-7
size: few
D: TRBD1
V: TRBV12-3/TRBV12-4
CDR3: CASSFAGGFTAEQYF
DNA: TGTGCCAGCAGTTTCGCAGGGGGATTTACGGCCGAGCAGTACTTC

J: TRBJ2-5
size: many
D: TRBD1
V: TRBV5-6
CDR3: CASSAGTASGTGFVETQYF
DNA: TGTGCCAGCAGCGCCGGTACGGCCTCCGGGACAGGGTTTGTAGAGACCCAGTACTTC

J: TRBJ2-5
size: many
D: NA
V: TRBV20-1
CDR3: CSASSGEMQTQYF
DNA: TGCAGTGCTAGTTCAGGGGAAATGCAGACCCAGTACTTC

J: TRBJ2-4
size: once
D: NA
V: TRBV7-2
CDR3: CASSRTGLPGDIQYF
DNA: TGTGCCAGCAGCCGGACGGGCCTCCCCGGGGACATTCAGTACTTC

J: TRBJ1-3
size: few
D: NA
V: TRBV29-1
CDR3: CSVGSLGNTIYF
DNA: TGCAGCGTTGGATCCTTGGGAAACACCATATATTTT